This T cell receptor (beta chain) was identified during a study of T-cell reconstitution after alpha-beta-depleted transplantation in children. In regard to this clonotype: Its antigen remains unknown. One end of the junction is discordant with germline, which a read error may explain.

The CDR3 totals 14 residues. Looked up from germline, CDR1 is SSHAT and CDR2 is FNYEAQ (reference sequence). Points from the study as a whole: Recipient T cells and thymic progenitors that survived were the source of the high TCRbeta diversity seen at day 60 in some patients. Expanded graft clones numbering several hundred reportedly gave rise to alpha-beta T cells about two months after transplant.

Unique molecular identifiers were incorporated when the TCRbeta library was constructed. TCRdb used MiXCR to reprocess the PCR reads, holding one entry per CDR3 protein. The sample records roughly 150,000 distinct CDR3 sequences, around 10% being singletons. The clonotype originates from a boy aged 2 to 9 with acute myeloid leukemia, due to receive a stem cell transplant. Specimen: PBMCs, collected before TCRalphabeta/CD19-depleted stem cell transplant. V and J are TRBV7-7 and TRBJ2-5, with 12 bases identical to TRBD1. CDR3 sequence: CASSSGTGGKTQYF. The CDR3 coding sequence is TGTGCTAGCAGCTCCGGGACAGGGGGCAAGACCCAGTACTTC.